This entry describes one T cell receptor (beta chain). The antigen is not known. This entry belongs to a study of CXCR3-negative and CXCR3-positive naive CD8 T cells. Findings of the study overall: Hydrophobicity was higher for TRB CDR3s found in CXCR3-positive naive cells than in CXCR3-negative naive cells.

CDR1 is SNHLY, CDR2 FYNNEI, per germline. The CDR3 covers 12 residues. cDNA libraries for TRB were generated by 5' RACE incorporating UMI labels. TCRdb processed the 5' RACE reads again and assigns one entry to each CDR3 protein, with no DNA. Here the sample table reports some 6,100 distinct CDR3 sequences. This chain links TRBV2 with TRBJ2-2; TCRdb calls TRBD2, which cannot be checked without DNA. The TCR sequence derives from a human donor in good health. Some clones in this sample may be carry-over from other donors' samples. Sequencing was performed on naive CXCR3- CD8+ T cells from blood. Subset of the sample: CD45RO-CCR7+CD27+CD95- naive CD8+ T cells lacking CXCR3 (TNR3-). The CDR3 spells CASRTAAGELFF.